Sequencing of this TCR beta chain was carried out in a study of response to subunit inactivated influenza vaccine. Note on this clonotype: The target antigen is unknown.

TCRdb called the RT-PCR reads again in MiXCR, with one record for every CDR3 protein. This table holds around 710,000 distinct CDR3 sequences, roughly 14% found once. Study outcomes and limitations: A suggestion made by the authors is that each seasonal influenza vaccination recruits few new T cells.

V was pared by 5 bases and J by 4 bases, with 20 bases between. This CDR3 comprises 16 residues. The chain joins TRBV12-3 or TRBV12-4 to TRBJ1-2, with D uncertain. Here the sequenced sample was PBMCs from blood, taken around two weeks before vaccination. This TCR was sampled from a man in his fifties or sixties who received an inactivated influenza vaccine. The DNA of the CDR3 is TGTGCCAGCAGTGCTCCCTATCCCGCCAGGAGCTATGGCTACACCTTC. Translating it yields CASSAPYPARSYGYTF.